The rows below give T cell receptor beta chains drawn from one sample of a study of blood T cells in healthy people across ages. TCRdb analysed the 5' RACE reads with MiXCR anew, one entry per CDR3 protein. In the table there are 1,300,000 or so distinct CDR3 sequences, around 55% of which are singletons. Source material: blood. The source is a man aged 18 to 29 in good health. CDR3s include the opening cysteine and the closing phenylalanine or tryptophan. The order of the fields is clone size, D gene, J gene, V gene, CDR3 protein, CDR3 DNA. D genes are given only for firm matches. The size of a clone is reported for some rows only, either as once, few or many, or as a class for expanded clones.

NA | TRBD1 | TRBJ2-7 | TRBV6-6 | CASSPGQSAYEQYF | TGTGCCAGCAGTCCGGGACAGTCAGCCTACGAGCAGTACTTC
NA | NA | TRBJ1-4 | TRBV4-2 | CASARRGTNEKLFF | TGTGCCAGCGCCCGGAGGGGGACTAATGAAAAACTGTTTTTT
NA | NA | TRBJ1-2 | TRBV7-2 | CASSLRTLFHYGYTF | TGTGCCAGCAGCCTAAGGACCCTTTTCCACTATGGCTACACCTTC
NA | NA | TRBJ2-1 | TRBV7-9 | CASSRQGGGDNEQFF | TGTGCCAGCAGCCGCCAGGGGGGAGGGGACAATGAGCAGTTCTTC
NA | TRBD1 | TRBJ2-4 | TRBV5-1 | CASSLVGTGEMDIQYF | TGCGCCAGCAGCTTGGTAGGGACAGGGGAGATGGACATTCAGTACTTC
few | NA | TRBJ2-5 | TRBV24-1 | CATSDSLQETQYF | TGTGCCACCAGTGATTCCCTCCAAGAGACCCAGTACTTC
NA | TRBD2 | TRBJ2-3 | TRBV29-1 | CSVQLAGGGPDTQYF | TGCAGCGTGCAACTAGCGGGAGGGGGTCCAGATACGCAGTATTTT
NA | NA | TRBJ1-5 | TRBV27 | CASSLGVADQPQHF | TGTGCCAGCAGTTTGGGGGTTGCGGATCAGCCCCAGCATTTT
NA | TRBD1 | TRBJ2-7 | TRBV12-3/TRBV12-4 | CASSPHRGRVSYEQYF | TGTGCCAGCAGTCCACACAGGGGGCGCGTCTCCTACGAGCAGTACTTC
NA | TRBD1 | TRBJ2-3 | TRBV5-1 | CASSFTGASTNTQYF | TGCGCCAGCAGCTTCACAGGGGCTAGCACAAATACGCAGTATTTT
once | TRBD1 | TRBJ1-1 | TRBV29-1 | CSVDFVGPKPGQGVGNTEAFF | TGCAGCGTTGACTTCGTTGGCCCCAAACCGGGACAGGGAGTGGGTAACACTGAAGCTTTCTTT
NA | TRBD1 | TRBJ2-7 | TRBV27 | CASSTRTGWYEQYF | TGTGCCAGCAGTACGCGGACAGGGTGGTACGAGCAGTACTTC
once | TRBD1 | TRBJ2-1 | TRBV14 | CASSNPDRDYNEQFF | TGTGCCAGCAGCAATCCCGACAGGGACTACAATGAGCAGTTCTTC
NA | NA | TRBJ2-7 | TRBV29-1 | CSVDGGGGESSYEQYF | TGCAGCGTTGATGGGGGGGGCGGCGAGAGCTCCTACGAGCAGTACTTC
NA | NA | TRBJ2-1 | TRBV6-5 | CASSYTHPNEQFF | TGTGCCAGCAGTTATACGCACCCCAATGAGCAGTTCTTC
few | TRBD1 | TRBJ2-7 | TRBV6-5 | CASSYTGGGTYEQYF | TGTGCCAGCAGTTATACAGGGGGTGGGACCTACGAGCAGTACTTC
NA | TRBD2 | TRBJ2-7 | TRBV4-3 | CASSQTVRLAGIYEQYF | TGCGCCAGCAGCCAAACTGTCCGGCTAGCGGGGATTTACGAGCAGTACTTC
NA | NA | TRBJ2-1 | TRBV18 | CASSPRTFGYNEQFF | TGTGCCAGCTCACCACGAACGTTCGGGTACAATGAGCAGTTCTTC
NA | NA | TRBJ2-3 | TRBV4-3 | CASSQGEFDLRDTQYF | TGCGCCAGCAGCCAGGGAGAATTCGACCTGAGAGATACGCAGTATTTT
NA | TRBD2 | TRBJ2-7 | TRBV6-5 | CASRTASGSRYEQYF | TGTGCCAGCAGGACCGCTAGCGGGAGCCGATACGAGCAGTACTTC
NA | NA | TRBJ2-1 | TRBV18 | CASSPRSGDSSGEQFF | TGTGCCAGCTCACCACGTTCAGGCGACTCCTCGGGTGAGCAGTTCTTC
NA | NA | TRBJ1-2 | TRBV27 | CASSPTEAGGYGYTF | TGTGCCAGCAGTCCTACTGAGGCGGGGGGCTATGGCTACACCTTC
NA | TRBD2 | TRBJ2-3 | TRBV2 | CASSQSGRPVIRAGMDTQYF | TGTGCCAGCAGTCAGAGCGGGAGGCCGGTAATTCGGGCTGGGATGGATACGCAGTATTTT